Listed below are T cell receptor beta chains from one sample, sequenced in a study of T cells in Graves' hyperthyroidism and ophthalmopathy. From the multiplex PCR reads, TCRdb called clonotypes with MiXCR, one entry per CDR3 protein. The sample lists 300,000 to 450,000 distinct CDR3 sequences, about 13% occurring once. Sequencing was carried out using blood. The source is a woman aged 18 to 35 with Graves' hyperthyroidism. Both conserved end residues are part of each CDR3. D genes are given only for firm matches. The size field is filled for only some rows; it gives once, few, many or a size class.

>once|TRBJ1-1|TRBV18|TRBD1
TGTGCCAGCTCACTAACACGACAGGGCGAAGGCACTGAAGCTTTCTTT
CASSLTRQGEGTEAFF
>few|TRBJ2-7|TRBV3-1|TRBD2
TGTGCCAGCAGCCAAGAGATGGGACTAGCGGGAAATTCATACGAGCAGTACTTC
CASSQEMGLAGNSYEQYF
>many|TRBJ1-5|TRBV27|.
TGTGCCAGCAGTTTATATGCAGGGAGCAATCAGCCCCAGCATTTT
CASSLYAGSNQPQHF
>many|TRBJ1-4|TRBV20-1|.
TGCAGTGCTAGAGTGGGGTCTAATGAAAAACTGTTTTTT
CSARVGSNEKLFF
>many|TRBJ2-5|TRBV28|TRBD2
TGTGCCAGCAGTTCGATCAAGGGAGCGGGAGGGTTAAAAGAGACCCAGTACTTC
CASSSIKGAGGLKETQYF
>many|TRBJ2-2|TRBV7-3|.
TGTGCCAGCAGCTATGAGGGCTCCGGGGAGCTGTTTTTT
CASSYEGSGELFF
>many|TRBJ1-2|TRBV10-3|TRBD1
TGTGCCATCGTTGCTGGGACAGAGCGTGGCTACACCTTC
CAIVAGTERGYTF
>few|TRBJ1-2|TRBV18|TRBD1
TGTGCCAGCTCACCCCCGGGACAGCACTATGGCTACACCTTC
CASSPPGQHYGYTF
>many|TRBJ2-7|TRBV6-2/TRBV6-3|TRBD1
TGTGCCAGCACCCCCAGGGGGTCCAACTCCTACGAGCAGTACTTC
CASTPRGSNSYEQYF
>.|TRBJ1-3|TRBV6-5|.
TGTGCCAGCAGTTACTCGACTCCTAAGGGGAGTTCTGGAAACACCATATATTTT
CASSYSTPKGSSGNTIYF
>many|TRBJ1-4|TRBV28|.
TGTGCCAGCAGTCCGGGGGATAGGAATGAAAAACTGTTTTTT
CASSPGDRNEKLFF
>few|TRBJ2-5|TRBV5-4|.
TGTGCCAGCAGCCCGTTTGGGGGCTACCAAGAGACCCAGTACTTC
CASSPFGGYQETQYF
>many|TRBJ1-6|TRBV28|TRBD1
TGTGCCAGCAGTTTATTAGACAGGGGAGATTCACCCCTCCACTTT
CASSLLDRGDSPLHF
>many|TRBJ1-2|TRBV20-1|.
TGCAGTGCTAGCCGTAGGACAGACTATGGCTACACCTTC
CSASRRTDYGYTF
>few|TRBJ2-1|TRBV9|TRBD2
TGTGCCAGCAGCGTAGAGTTGACTAGCGGTCTTGGGCAGTTCTTC
CASSVELTSGLGQFF
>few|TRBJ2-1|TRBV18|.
TGTGCCAGCTCACCACCGGCTAGCGTCAATGAGCAGTTCTTC
CASSPPASVNEQFF
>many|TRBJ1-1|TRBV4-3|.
TGCGCCAGCAGCCAGGACTCTCTGGGTACTGAAGCTTTCTTT
CASSQDSLGTEAFF
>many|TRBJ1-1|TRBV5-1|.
TGCGCCAGCAGCGGTACAGTCCGGAACACTGAAGCTTTCTTT
CASSGTVRNTEAFF
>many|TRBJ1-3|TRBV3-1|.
TGTGCCAGCAGCCCAGGGAGAAGCTCTGGAAACACCATATATTTT
CASSPGRSSGNTIYF
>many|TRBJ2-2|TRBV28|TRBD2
TGTGCCAGCAGTACCAGACTAGCGGGAGGGGTGGGAACCGGGGAGCTGTTTTTT
CASSTRLAGGVGTGELFF
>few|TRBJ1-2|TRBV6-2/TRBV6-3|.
TGTGCCAGCAGCCCCCCTTGGGGGGTAAGCTACACCTTC
CASSPPWGVSYTF
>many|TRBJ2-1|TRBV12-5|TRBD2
TGTGCTAGTGGCTCCGATCTAGCGGGGGGGCCGGATGAGCAGTTCTTC
CASGSDLAGGPDEQFF
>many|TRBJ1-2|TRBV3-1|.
TGTGCCAGCAGCCTCAGTCAAGGGGCGGAGGGCTACACCTTC
CASSLSQGAEGYTF
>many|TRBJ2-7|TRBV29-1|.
TGCAGCGTCCGCGAGGGAACGTCCTACGAGCAGTACTTC
CSVREGTSYEQYF
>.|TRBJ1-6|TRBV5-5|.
TGTGCCAGCAGCTTGGCCGTAACATATAATTCACCCCTCCACTTT
CASSLAVTYNSPLHF
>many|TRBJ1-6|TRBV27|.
TGTGCCAGCTCCTCAGATGGTTCACCCCTCCACTTT
CASSSDGSPLHF
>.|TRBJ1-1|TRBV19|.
TGTGCCAGTAGCCCACTGGGCTATGAAGCTTTCTTT
CASSPLGYEAFF
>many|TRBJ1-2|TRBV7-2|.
TGTGCCAGCAGCCGGAGAGGACCTGGCTACACCTTC
CASSRRGPGYTF
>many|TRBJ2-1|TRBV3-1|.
TGTGCCAGCAGCCAAGACTCTCTCCCCTACAATGAGCAGTTCTTC
CASSQDSLPYNEQFF
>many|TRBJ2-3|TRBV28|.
TGTGCCAGCACCGGCGGCACAGATACGCAGTATTTT
CASTGGTDTQYF
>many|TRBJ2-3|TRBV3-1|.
TGTGCCAGCAGCCAAGGGGAAAGGCGCACAGATACGCAGTATTTT
CASSQGERRTDTQYF
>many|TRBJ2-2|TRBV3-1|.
TGTGCCAGCAGCCAAGATGCTTCCGGGGAGCTGTTTTTT
CASSQDASGELFF
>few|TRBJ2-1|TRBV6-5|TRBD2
TGTGCCAGCAGTTACCAGCGGGGGTCCTACAATGAGCAGTTCTTC
CASSYQRGSYNEQFF
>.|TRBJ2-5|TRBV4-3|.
TGCGCCAGCAGCAAGACACTAACAGGGGAGGTGGAGACCCAGTACTTC
CASSKTLTGEVETQYF
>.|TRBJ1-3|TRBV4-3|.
TGCGCCAGCAGCCAAGAGGGAGGATCGGGAAACACCATATATTTT
CASSQEGGSGNTIYF
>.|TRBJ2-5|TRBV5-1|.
TGCGCCAGCAGCCCCACAGGGTGGGGAGAGACCCAGTACTTC
CASSPTGWGETQYF
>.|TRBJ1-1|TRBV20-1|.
TGCAGTGCTTCTTTAGTGAGGAGGCAGAACACTGAAGCTTTCTTT
CSASLVRRQNTEAFF
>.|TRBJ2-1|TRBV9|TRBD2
TGTGCCAGCAGCGTATTGGGGGGCGGGGGGGGTGAGCAGTTCTTC
CASSVLGGGGGEQFF
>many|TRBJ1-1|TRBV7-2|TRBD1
TGTGCCAGCAGCCTAACAGGGGGCAACACTGAAGCTTTCTTT
CASSLTGGNTEAFF
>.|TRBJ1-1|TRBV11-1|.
TGTGCCAGCAGCCAAACGGACAGAATGAACACTGAAGCTTTCTTT
CASSQTDRMNTEAFF
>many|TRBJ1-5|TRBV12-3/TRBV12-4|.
TGTGCCAGCAGTTTAGCGGTGGAGAATCAGCCCCAGCATTTT
CASSLAVENQPQHF
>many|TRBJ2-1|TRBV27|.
TGTGCCAGCAATTTCCTCGGGGGAGATGAGCAGTTCTTC
CASNFLGGDEQFF
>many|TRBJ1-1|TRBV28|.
TGTGCCAGCAGGATCCCAGGACAGACTGAAGCTTTCTTT
CASRIPGQTEAFF
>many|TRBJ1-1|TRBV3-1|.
TGTGCCAGCAGTTTGGGGCAGGGAGGCACTGAAGCTTTCTTT
CASSLGQGGTEAFF
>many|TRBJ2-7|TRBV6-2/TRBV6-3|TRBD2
TGTGCCAGCACCTCTCGGGCGGGAGGGCTCTACGAGCAGTACTTC
CASTSRAGGLYEQYF
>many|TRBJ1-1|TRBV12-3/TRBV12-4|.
TGTGCCAGCAGCCTCGGGGTGGCCACTGAAGCTTTCTTT
CASSLGVATEAFF
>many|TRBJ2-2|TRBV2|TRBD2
TGTGCCAGCGCCCAGACTAGCTGGGTCAACACCGGGGAGCTGTTTTTT
CASAQTSWVNTGELFF
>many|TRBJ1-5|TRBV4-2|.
TGTGCCAGCAGCCAAGTCCGGACCCGCTATAGCAATCAGCCCCAGCATTTT
CASSQVRTRYSNQPQHF
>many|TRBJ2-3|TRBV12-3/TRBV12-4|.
TGTGCCAGCAGTAATAGTAGATCTGGTACGCAGTATTTT
CASSNSRSGTQYF
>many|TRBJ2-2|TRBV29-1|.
TGCAGCGTTGAGGGGATCTGGGGCGGGGAGCTGTTTTTT
CSVEGIWGGELFF
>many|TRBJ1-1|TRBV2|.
TGTGCCAGCCAATTGGGAATGAACACTGAAGCTTTCTTT
CASQLGMNTEAFF